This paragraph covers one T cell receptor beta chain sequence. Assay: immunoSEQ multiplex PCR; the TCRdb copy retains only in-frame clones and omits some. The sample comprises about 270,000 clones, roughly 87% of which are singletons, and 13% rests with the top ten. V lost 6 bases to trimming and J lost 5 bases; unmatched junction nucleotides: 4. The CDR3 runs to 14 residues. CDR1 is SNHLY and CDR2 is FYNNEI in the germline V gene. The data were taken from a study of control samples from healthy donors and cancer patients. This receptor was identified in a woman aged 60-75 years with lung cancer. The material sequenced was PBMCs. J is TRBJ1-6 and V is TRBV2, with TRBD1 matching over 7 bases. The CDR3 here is CASRGGTDNSPLHF. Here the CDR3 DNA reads TGTGCCAGCAGGGGGGGGACAGATAATTCACCCCTCCACTTT.